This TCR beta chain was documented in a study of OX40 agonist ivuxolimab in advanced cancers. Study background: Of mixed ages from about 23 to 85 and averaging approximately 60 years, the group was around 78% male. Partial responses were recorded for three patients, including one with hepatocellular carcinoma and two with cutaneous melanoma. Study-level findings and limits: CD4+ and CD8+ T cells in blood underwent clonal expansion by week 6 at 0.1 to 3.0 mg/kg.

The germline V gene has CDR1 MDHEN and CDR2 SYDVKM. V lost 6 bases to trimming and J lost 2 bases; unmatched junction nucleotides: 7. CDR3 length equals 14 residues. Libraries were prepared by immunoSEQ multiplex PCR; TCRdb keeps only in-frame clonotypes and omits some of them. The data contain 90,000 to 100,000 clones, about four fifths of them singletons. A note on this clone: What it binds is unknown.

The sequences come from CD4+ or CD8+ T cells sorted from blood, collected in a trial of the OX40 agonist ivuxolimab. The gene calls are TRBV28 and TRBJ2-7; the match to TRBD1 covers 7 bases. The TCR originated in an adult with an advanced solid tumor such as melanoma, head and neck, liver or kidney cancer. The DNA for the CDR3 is TGTGCCAGCAGGATCGGGACAGCTCCCTACGAGCAGTACTTC. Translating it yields CASRIGTAPYEQYF.